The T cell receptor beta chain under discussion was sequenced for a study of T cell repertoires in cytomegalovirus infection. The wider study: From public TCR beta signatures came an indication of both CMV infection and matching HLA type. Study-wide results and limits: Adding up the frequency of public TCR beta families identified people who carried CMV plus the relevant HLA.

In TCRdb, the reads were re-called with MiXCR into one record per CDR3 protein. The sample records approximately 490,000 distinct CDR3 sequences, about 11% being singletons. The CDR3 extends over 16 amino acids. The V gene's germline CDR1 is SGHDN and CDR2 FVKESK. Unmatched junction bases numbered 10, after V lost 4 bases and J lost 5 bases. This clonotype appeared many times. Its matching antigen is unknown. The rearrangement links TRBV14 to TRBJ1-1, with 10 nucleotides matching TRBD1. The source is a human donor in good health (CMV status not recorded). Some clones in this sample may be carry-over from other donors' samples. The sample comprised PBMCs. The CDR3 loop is CASSPGWWTGGTEAFF. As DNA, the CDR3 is TGTGCCAGCAGCCCCGGCTGGTGGACAGGGGGGACTGAAGCTTTCTTT.